These T cell receptor beta chains were read from a single sample in a study of human T cells and chemical hapten exposure. TCRdb re-called the RACE reads with MiXCR, one entry per CDR3 protein. This table has about 96,000 distinct CDR3 sequences, roughly a tenth appearing once. The source material was whole blood, sampled in connection with sensitization to the hapten diphenylcyclopropenone (DPC). Every receptor here comes from a woman aged 40 to 50 with alopecia areata. Some clones in this sample may be carry-over from other donors' samples. The CDR3 runs from the conserved cysteine through the conserved F or W. The D gene is left open where the match is weak. Size values are once, few and many counts, or a class for expanded clones, and some rows have none.

V gene	D gene	J gene	clone size	CDR3 protein	CDR3 DNA
TRBV20-1	TRBD1	TRBJ2-7	few	CSAEQGSPHEQYF	TGCAGTGCAGAACAGGGGTCTCCCCACGAGCAGTACTTC
TRBV6-6	-	TRBJ2-5	many	CASSLPGPGAQYF	TGTGCCAGCAGCTTACCGGGACCCGGCGCCCAGTACTTC
TRBV19	-	TRBJ1-2	-	CASSLNTGVYGYTF	TGTGCCAGTAGTCTGAACACGGGGGTCTATGGCTACACCTTC
TRBV7-6	-	TRBJ2-1	many	CASSLRQKERFF	TGTGCCAGCAGCTTAAGGCAGAAGGAACGGTTCTTC
TRBV3-1	-	TRBJ1-2	many	CASSRNREDYTF	TGTGCCAGCAGCCGGAACAGGGAGGACTACACCTTC
TRBV6-1	-	TRBJ2-2	many	CASDAPLQRKAGELFF	TGTGCCAGCGACGCCCCCCTCCAAAGGAAGGCCGGGGAGCTGTTTTTT
TRBV2	-	TRBJ2-7	many	CASNPGATYEQYF	TGTGCCAGCAACCCAGGAGCAACCTACGAGCAGTACTTC
TRBV6-2/TRBV6-3	-	TRBJ1-1	few	CASSYREGEAFF	TGTGCCAGCAGTTACCGGGAGGGGGAAGCTTTCTTT
TRBV6-6	-	TRBJ2-3	few	CASSYLASDTQYF	TGTGCCAGCAGTTACTTGGCCTCAGATACGCAGTATTTT
TRBV29-1	-	TRBJ2-5	-	CSVSQVTQHF	TGCAGCGTTTCTCAGGTGACCCAGCACTTC
TRBV19	TRBD1	TRBJ2-1	-	CASTGRTGVVNEQFF	TGTGCCAGTACTGGGCGGACAGGGGTTGTCAATGAGCAGTTCTTC
TRBV7-2	TRBD2	TRBJ2-7	many	CASSPGLAENGYF	TGTGCCAGCAGCCCGGGACTAGCGGAGAACGGGTACTTC
TRBV30	-	TRBJ2-3	few	CAWSLLAVSTDTQYF	TGTGCCTGGAGTTTGTTAGCGGTTAGCACAGATACGCAGTATTTT
TRBV24-1	-	TRBJ2-5	-	CATSDPGGLETQYF	TGTGCCACCAGTGACCCCGGAGGTCTCGAGACCCAGTACTTC
TRBV6-1	TRBD1	TRBJ1-2	few	CASSSGGAGYGYTF	TGTGCCAGCAGCTCAGGGGGCGCGGGCTATGGCTACACCTTC
TRBV12-3/TRBV12-4	TRBD2	TRBJ2-5	many	CASRAGAETQYF	TGTGCCAGCAGGGCGGGAGCTGAGACCCAGTACTTC
TRBV5-1	-	TRBJ1-2	-	CASSLAGINYGYTF	TGCGCCAGCAGCTTGGCGGGGATTAACTATGGCTACACCTTC
TRBV6-6	TRBD1	TRBJ2-4	many	CASSYTGQGGNIQYF	TGTGCCAGCAGTTACACCGGACAGGGGGGAAACATTCAGTACTTC
TRBV18	-	TRBJ1-5	-	CASSPQEGYSNQPQHF	TGTGCCAGCTCACCCCAAGAGGGGTATAGCAATCAGCCCCAGCATTTT
TRBV20-1	TRBD1	TRBJ2-3	few	CSARDRDRDTLTDTQYF	TGCAGTGCTAGGGACCGGGACAGGGATACCCTCACAGATACGCAGTATTTT
TRBV28	-	TRBJ2-3	many	CASSFPGAQADTQYF	TGTGCCAGCAGTTTCCCCGGGGCACAGGCAGATACGCAGTATTTT
TRBV2	-	TRBJ2-2	-	CASSPDRLLFF	TGTGCCAGCAGCCCGGACAGACTGCTGTTTTTT
TRBV20-1	-	TRBJ1-5	few	CSARSGNRPQHF	TGCAGTGCTAGATCTGGCAATCGGCCCCAGCATTTT